This T cell receptor (beta chain) was observed in a study of shared clonotypes between healthy human individuals. Study results and limitations: Non-shared clonotypes showed lower generation probabilities than clonotypes common to all four donors.

Data came from immunoSEQ multiplex PCR; TCRdb stores just in-frame clones and leaves some out. The sample carries some 2,000,000 clones, around 96% recorded once. Naivety among CD8 cells was defined by CD45RO negativity and positive CCR7 selection, thereby excluding terminally differentiated effector memory CD45RA+ cells. With regard to this clone: Antigen: not known.

The ends were cut back, 5 bases at V and 3 bases at J, with 10 bases in the middle. Germline V gene lookup returns CDR1 PRHDT and CDR2 FYEKMQ (reference sequence). The length of the CDR3 is 13 residues. The rearrangement joins TRBV13 to TRBJ2-5, with D possibly TRBD1 on 6 matching bases. The clonotype originates from a young man in good health. The material sequenced was naive CD8+ T cells sorted from blood. The CDR3 region has the DNA TGTGCCAGCAGCCTGGACAGCAAAGAGACCCAGTACTTC. Translated: CASSLDSKETQYF.